This T cell receptor beta chain was obtained from a study of patients and donors after allogeneic stem cell transplantation. Trimming shortened V by 1 base and J by 3 bases, and 9 bases separated the two germline ends. Germline V gives CDR1 MNHEY, CDR2 SVGAGI. This CDR3 has 14 residues. MiXCR, applied by TCRdb to the RT-PCR reads, yields one record per CDR3 protein. The table records 920,000 or so distinct CDR3 sequences, about a sixth of them present only once. This clonotype was counted a few times. This receptor was taken from a human donor who was either an allogeneic HSCT recipient or a stem cell or donor lymphocyte infusion donor (not recorded which). It is not recorded whose cells these are; they may come from a transplant donor. V is TRBV6-5 and J is TRBJ1-2; no definite D call. Source material: blood, either unsorted or a sorted T cell fraction (not recorded which). The CDR3 is CASSYFGVDYGYTF. CDR3 nucleotides: TGTGCCAGCAGTTACTTTGGTGTCGACTATGGCTACACCTTC.